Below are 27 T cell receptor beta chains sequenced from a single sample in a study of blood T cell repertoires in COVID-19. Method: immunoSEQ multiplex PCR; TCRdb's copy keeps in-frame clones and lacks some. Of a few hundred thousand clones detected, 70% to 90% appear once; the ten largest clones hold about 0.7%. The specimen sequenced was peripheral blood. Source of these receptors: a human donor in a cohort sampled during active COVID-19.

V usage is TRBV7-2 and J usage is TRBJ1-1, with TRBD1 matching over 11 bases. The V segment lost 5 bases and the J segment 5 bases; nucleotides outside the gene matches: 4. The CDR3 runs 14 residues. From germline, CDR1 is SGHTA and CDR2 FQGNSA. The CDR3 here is CASSRDRGATEAFF. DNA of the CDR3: TGTGCCAGCAGCCGGGACAGGGGGGCGACTGAAGCTTTCTTT.

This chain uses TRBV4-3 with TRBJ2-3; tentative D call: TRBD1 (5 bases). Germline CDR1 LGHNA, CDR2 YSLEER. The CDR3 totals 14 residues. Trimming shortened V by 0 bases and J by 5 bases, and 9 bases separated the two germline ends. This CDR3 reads CASSQEGREDTQYF. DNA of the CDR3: TGCGCCAGCAGCCAAGAGGGCAGGGAAGATACGCAGTATTTT.

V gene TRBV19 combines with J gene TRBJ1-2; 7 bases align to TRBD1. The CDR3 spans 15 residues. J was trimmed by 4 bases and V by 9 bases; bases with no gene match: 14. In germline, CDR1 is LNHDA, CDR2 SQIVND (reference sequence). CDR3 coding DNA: TGTGCCAGCCTACCCGGAGGGACAGTCCGCTATGGCTACACCTTC. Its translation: CASLPGGTVRYGYTF.

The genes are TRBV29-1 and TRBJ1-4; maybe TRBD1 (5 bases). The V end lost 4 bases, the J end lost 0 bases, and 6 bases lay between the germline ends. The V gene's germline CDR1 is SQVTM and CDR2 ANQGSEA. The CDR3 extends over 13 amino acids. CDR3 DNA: TGCAGCGTTGGGGGGGCAACTAATGAAAAACTGTTTTTT. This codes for CSVGGATNEKLFF.

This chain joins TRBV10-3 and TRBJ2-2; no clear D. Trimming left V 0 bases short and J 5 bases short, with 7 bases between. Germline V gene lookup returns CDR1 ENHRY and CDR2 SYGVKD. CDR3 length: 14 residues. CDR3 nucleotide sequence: TGTGCCATCAGTGAGTCATCATTGACCGGGGAGCTGTTTTTT. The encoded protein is CAISESSLTGELFF.

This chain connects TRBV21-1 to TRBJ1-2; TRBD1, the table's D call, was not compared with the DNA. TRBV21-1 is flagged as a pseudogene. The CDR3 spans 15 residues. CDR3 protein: CASSKRPSPGYGYTF. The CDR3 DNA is TGTGCCAGCAGCAAAAGGCCGTCCCCAGGCTATGGCTACACCTTC.

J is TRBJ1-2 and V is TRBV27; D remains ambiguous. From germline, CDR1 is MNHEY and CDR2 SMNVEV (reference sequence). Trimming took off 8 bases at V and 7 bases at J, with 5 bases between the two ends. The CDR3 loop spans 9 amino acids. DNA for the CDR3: TGTGCCAGCGGCAGTGGCTACACCTTC. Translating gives CASGSGYTF.

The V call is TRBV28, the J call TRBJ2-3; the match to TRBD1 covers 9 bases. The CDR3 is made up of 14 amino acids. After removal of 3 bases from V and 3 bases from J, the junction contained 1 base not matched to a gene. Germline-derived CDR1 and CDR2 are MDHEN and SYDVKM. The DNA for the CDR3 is TGTGCCAGCAGTTTTGGGACAGGGACAGATACGCAGTATTTT. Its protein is CASSFGTGTDTQYF.

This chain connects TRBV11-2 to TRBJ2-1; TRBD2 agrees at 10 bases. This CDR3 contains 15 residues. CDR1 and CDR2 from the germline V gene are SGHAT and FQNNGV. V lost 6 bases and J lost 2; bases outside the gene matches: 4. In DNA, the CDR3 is TGTGCCAGCAGGGCTAGCGGGAGTACCTACAATGAGCAGTTCTTC. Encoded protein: CASRASGSTYNEQFF.

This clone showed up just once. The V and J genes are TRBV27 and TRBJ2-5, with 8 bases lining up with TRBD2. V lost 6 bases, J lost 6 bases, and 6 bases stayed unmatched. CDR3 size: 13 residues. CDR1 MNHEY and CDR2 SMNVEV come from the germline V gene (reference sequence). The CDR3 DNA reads TGTGCCAGCAGGCCGGGACTAGAACAGACCCAGTACTTC. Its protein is CASRPGLEQTQYF.

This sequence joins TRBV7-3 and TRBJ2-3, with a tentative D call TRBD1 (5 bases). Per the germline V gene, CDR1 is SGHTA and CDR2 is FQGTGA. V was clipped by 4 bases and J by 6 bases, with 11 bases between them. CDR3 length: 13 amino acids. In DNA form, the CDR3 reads TGTGCCAGCAGCTCTGGGGCATCGGATACGCAGTATTTT. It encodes CASSSGASDTQYF.

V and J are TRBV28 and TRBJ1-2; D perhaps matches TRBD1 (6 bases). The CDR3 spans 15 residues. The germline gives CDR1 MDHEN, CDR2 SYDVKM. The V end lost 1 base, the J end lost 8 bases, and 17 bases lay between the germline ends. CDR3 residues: CASSLYEGQIGGYTF. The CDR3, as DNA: TGTGCCAGCAGTTTATACGAAGGACAGATCGGCGGCTACACCTTC.

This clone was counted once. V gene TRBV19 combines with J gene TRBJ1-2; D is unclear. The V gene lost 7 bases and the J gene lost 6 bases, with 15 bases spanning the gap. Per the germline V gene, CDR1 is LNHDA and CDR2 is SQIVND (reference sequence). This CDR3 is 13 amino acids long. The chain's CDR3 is CASMLSTKHGYTF. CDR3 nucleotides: TGTGCCAGTATGTTGAGCACGAAACATGGCTACACCTTC.

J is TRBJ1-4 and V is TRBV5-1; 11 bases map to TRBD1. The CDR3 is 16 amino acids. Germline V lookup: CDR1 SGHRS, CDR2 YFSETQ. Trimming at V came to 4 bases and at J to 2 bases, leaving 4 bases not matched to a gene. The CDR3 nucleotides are TGCGCCAGCAGCGAGGACAGGGGGCTCACTAATGAAAAACTGTTTTTT. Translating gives CASSEDRGLTNEKLFF.

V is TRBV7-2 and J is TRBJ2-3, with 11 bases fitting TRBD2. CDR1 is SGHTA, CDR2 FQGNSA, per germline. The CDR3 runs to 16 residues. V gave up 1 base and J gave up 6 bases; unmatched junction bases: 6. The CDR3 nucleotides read TGTGCCAGCAGCTTAGGGATAGCGGGGGGGCCGGATACGCAGTATTTT. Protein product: CASSLGIAGGPDTQYF.

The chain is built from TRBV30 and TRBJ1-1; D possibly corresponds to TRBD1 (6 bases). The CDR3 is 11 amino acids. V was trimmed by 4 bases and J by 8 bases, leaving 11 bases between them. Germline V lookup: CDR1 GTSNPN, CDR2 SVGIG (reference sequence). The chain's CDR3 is CAWTEGGEAFF. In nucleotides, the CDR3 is TGTGCCTGGACCGAGGGGGGGGAAGCTTTCTTT.

The CDR3 DNA is TGTGCCAGCTCCCACTCGAAACAGGGCCTTGGCACTGAAGCTTTCTTT. It translates to CASSHSKQGLGTEAFF. This chain joins TRBV18 and TRBJ1-1, with a possible D match to TRBD1 (6 bases). Germline V CDR1 and CDR2: KGHSH, LQKENI. The CDR3 has 16 amino acids. Trimming removed 6 bases from V and 4 bases from J, with 21 bases in between. The complete variable domain, with remaining parts taken from reference TRBV18 and TRBJ1-1, reads NAGVMQNPRHLVRRRGQEARLRCSPMKGHSHVYWYRQLPEEGLKFMVYLQKENIIDESGMPKERFSAEFPKEGPSILRIQQVVRGDSAAYFCASSHSKQGLGTEAFFGQGTRLTVV.

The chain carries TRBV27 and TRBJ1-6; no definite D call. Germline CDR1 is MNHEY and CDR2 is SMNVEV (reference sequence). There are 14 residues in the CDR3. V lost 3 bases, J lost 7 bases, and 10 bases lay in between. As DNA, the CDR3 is TGTGCCAGCAGTTTGGTCCGAGGAAATTCACCCCTCCACTTT. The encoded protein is CASSLVRGNSPLHF.

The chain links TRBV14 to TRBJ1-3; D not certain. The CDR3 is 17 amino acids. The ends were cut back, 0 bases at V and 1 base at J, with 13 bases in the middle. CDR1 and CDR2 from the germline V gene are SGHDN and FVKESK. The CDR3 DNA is TGTGCCAGCAGCCAAGATCTTGTGGCCTTATCTGGAAACACCATATATTTT. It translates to CASSQDLVALSGNTIYF.

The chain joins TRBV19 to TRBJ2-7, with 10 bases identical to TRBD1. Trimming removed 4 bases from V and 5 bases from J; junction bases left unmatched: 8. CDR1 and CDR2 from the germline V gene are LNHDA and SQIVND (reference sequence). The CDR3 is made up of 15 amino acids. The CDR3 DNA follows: TGTGCCAGTAGTACGTTCGGGACAGGGGAAGACGAGCAGTACTTC. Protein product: CASSTFGTGEDEQYF. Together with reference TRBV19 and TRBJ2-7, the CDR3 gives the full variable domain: DGGITQSPKYLFRKEGQNVTLSCEQNLNHDAMYWYRQDPGQGLRLIYYSQIVNDFQKGDIAEGYSVSREKKESFPLTVTSAQKNPTAFYLCASSTFGTGEDEQYFGPGTRLTVT.

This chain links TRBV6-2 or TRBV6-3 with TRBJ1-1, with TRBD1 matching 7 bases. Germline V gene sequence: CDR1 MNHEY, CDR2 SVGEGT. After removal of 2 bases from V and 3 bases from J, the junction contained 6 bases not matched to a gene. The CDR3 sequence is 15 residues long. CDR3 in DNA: TGTGCCAGCAGTTACGTTGCAGGGGGGTACACTGAAGCTTTCTTT. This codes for CASSYVAGGYTEAFF.

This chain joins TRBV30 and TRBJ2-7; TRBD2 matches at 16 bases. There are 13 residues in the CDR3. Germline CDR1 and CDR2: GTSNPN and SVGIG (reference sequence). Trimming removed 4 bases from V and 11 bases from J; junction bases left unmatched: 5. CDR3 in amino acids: CAWTGTSGGGEYF. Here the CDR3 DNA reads TGTGCCTGGACCGGGACTAGCGGGGGGGGTGAGTACTTC.

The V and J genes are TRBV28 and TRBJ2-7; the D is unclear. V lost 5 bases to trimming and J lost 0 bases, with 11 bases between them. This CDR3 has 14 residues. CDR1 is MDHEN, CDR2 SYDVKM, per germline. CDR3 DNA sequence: TGTGCCAGCAGTATCAATCTTAGCTCCTACGAGCAGTACTTC. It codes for CASSINLSSYEQYF. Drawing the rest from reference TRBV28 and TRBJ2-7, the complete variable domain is DVKVTQSSRYLVKRTGEKVFLECVQDMDHENMFWYRQDPGLGLRLIYFSYDVKMKEKGDIPEGYSVSREKKERFSLILESASTNQTSMYLCASSINLSSYEQYFGPGTRLTVT.

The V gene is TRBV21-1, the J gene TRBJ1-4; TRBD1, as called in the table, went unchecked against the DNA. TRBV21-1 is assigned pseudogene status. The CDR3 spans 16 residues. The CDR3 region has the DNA TGTGCCAGCAGCAAAGAGAGGACAGGGGGCTGGGGAAAACTGTTTTTT. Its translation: CASSKERTGGWGKLFF.

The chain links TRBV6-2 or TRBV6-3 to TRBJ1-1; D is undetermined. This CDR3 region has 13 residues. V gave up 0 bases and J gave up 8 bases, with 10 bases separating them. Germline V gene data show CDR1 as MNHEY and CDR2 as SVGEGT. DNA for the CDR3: TGTGCCAGCAGTTACTCCTCTCCCCTCGAAGCTTTCTTT. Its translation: CASSYSSPLEAFF.

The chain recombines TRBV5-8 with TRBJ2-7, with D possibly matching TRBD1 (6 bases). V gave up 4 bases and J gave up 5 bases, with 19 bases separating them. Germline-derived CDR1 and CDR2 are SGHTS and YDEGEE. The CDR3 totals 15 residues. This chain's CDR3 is CASSEIPLTGDEQYF. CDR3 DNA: TGTGCCAGCAGCGAAATCCCCTTGACAGGAGACGAGCAGTACTTC.

CDR3 in amino acids: CASSLDRDRGYTF. In DNA form, the CDR3 reads TGTGCCAGCAGCTTGGACAGGGATCGAGGCTACACCTTC. The V call is TRBV5-8, the J call TRBJ1-2; the D gene is possibly TRBD1 (6 bases). The CDR3 loop spans 13 amino acids. Germline-derived CDR1 and CDR2 are SGHTS and YDEGEE. Trimming removed 0 bases from V and 8 bases from J, with 11 bases in between.